These 10 T cell receptor beta chains were sequenced from one sample in a study of OX40 agonist ivuxolimab in advanced cancers. Repertoires were generated with immunoSEQ multiplex PCR, while TCRdb's copy carries only in-frame clones and drops some. Of some 45,000 clones detected, roughly 88% appear once; the ten largest clones hold 2.6%. The sequenced sample was CD4+ or CD8+ T cells sorted from blood, obtained in a trial of the OX40 agonist ivuxolimab. All receptors derive from an adult with an advanced solid tumor such as melanoma, head and neck, liver or kidney cancer.

The chain couples TRBV4-1 to TRBJ1-4; D call uncertain. Trimming cost V 3 bases and J 7 bases, with 15 bases left between them. This CDR3 comprises 15 residues. Germline V gene sequence: CDR1 MGHRA, CDR2 YSYEKL. CDR3 loop: CASSQGPGGAEKLFF. CDR3 sequence (DNA): TGCGCCAGCAGCCAGGGCCCTGGAGGTGCTGAAAAACTGTTTTTT.

Here the CDR3 reads CAWSIGTSGKQYF. For the CDR3, the DNA is TGTGCCTGGAGTATAGGAACTAGCGGGAAGCAGTACTTC. V and J are TRBV30 and TRBJ2-7; the match to TRBD2 covers 10 bases. CDR3 size: 13 residues. The V segment lost 2 bases and the J segment 8 bases; nucleotides outside the gene matches: 6. Germline values: CDR1 GTSNPN, CDR2 SVGIG (reference sequence).

This clone was counted between two and nine times. The chain recombines TRBV10-3 with TRBJ1-3; D gene unclear. V was pared by 4 bases and J by 0 bases, with 10 bases between. This CDR3 is 15 amino acids long. CDR1 is ENHRY and CDR2 is SYGVKD in the germline V gene. The chain's CDR3 is CAISAGPDSGNTIYF. The CDR3 nucleotides are TGTGCCATCAGTGCAGGTCCAGACTCTGGAAACACCATATATTTT.

J is TRBJ1-1 and V is TRBV4-1, with a possible D match to TRBD1 (5 bases). CDR3 length: 13 amino acids. The germline gives CDR1 MGHRA, CDR2 YSYEKL. The V gene lost 1 base and the J gene lost 7 bases, with 10 bases spanning the gap. CDR3 loop: CASSQVAGLEAFF. CDR3 nucleotide sequence: TGCGCCAGCAGCCAAGTAGCGGGGCTTGAAGCTTTCTTT.

V and J are TRBV7-9 and TRBJ2-2; D is perhaps TRBD2 (5 bases). The CDR3 totals 13 residues. Trimming pared 3 bases from V and 3 bases from J, leaving 5 bases between. CDR1 is SEHNR and CDR2 is FQNEAQ in the germline V gene (reference sequence). The CDR3 sequence is CASSLRDTGELFF. CDR3 in DNA: TGTGCCAGCAGCTTGCGGGACACCGGGGAGCTGTTTTTT. The whole variable domain, remainder taken from reference TRBV7-9 and TRBJ2-2, is DTGVSQNPRHKITKRGQNVTFRCDPISEHNRLYWYRQTLGQGPEFLTYFQNEAQLEKSRLLSDRFSAERPKGSFSTLEIQRTEQGDSAMYLCASSLRDTGELFFGEGSRLTVL.

The CDR3 DNA sequence: TGCGCCAGCAGCCAGGACCTTGGGCTGACAAATGAAAAACTGTTTTTT. It translates to CASSQDLGLTNEKLFF. V and J are TRBV4-3 and TRBJ1-4, with D unclear. V lost 3 bases to trimming and J lost 5 bases, with 16 bases between them. The CDR3 spans 16 residues. CDR1 LGHNA and CDR2 YSLEER come from the germline V gene.

The genes are TRBV7-2 and TRBJ2-5; 9 bases fit TRBD2. With 5 bases clipped from V and 2 bases from J, the junction kept 6 bases outside the gene matches. Germline V gene data show CDR1 as SGHTA and CDR2 as FQGNSA. The CDR3 has 15 residues. The CDR3 nucleotides are TGTGCCAGCAGCCGCGACCTAGCGGGGCAAGAGACCCAGTACTTC. The encoded protein is CASSRDLAGQETQYF.

This sequence joins TRBV5-1 and TRBJ1-1; the D gene is possibly TRBD1 (5 bases). CDR1 SGHRS and CDR2 YFSETQ come from the germline V gene. The CDR3 covers 13 residues. The V end lost 5 bases, the J end lost 4 bases, and 12 bases lay between the germline ends. The CDR3, as DNA: TGCGCCAGCAGTCCGCAGGGTATCACTGAAGCTTTCTTT. Protein sequence: CASSPQGITEAFF.

This clone occurred once. This chain links TRBV6-5 with TRBJ2-1, with 7 bases lining up with TRBD1. This CDR3 has 15 amino acids. V dropped 5 bases and J dropped 3; count of bases not matched to a gene: 7. Germline V gene lookup returns CDR1 MNHEY and CDR2 SVGAGI. In nucleotides, the CDR3 is TGTGCCAGCAGTGCAGGGACAGATTTCTACAATGAGCAGTTCTTC. This encodes CASSAGTDFYNEQFF.

J is TRBJ1-2 and V is TRBV6-6; TRBD1 might be the D (6 bases). Trimming took off 5 bases at V and 7 bases at J, with 23 bases between the two ends. The CDR3 runs 16 residues. CDR1 is MNHNY and CDR2 is SVGAGI in the germline V gene (reference sequence). The CDR3 DNA reads TGTGCCAGCAGTCGGACAGATATCCTCATCAAAGGTGGCTACACCTTC. This sequence encodes CASSRTDILIKGGYTF.